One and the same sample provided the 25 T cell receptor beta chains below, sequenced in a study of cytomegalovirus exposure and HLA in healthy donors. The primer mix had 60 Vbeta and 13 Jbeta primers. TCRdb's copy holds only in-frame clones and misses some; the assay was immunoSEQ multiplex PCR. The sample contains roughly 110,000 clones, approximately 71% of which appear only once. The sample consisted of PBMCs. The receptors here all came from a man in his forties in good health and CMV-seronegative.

The DNA for the CDR3 is TGTGCCAGCAGCTTAGCGGGGGGGCGATACAATGAGCAGTTCTTC. Translating it yields CASSLAGGRYNEQFF. This chain links TRBV7-9 with TRBJ2-1; possible D gene TRBD2, 7 bases. Germline CDR1 SEHNR, CDR2 FQNEAQ (reference sequence). The CDR3 totals 15 residues. With 0 bases removed from V and 4 bases from J, the gap between germline ends came to 10 bases.

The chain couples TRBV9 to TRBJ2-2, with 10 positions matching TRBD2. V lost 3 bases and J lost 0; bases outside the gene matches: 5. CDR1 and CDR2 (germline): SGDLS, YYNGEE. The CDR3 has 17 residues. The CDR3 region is CASSAQRGGPNTGELFF. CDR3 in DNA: TGTGCCAGCAGCGCTCAGCGGGGGGGCCCGAACACCGGGGAGCTGTTTTTT.

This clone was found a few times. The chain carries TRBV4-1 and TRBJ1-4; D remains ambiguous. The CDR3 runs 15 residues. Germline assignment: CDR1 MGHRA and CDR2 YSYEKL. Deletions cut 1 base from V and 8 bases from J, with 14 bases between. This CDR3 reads CASSQVAQTHEKLFF. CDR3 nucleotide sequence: TGCGCCAGCAGCCAAGTGGCCCAAACACACGAAAAACTGTTTTTT.

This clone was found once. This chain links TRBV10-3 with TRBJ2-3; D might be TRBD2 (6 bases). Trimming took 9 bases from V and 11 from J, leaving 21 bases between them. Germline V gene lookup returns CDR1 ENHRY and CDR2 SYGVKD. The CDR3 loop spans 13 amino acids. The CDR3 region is CAIGGRDSIGQYF. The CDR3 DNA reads TGTGCCATTGGAGGGCGGGATAGTATTGGGCAGTATTTT.

This CDR3 reads CASSSETGFWSNYEQYF. In DNA form, the CDR3 reads TGTGCCAGCAGCTCAGAGACAGGGTTCTGGTCGAACTACGAGCAGTACTTC. The chain links TRBV11-2 to TRBJ2-7, with 7 nucleotides matching TRBD1. V shed 4 bases, J shed 3 bases, and the junction held 15 bases outside the gene matches. Germline V gene lookup returns CDR1 SGHAT and CDR2 FQNNGV. This CDR3 is built from 17 residues.

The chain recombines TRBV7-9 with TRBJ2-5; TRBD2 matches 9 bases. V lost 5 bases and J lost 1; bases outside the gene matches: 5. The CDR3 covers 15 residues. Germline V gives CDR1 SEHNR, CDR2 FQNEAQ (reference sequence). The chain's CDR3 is CASSPASGAQETQYF. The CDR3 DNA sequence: TGTGCCAGCAGCCCGGCTAGCGGGGCCCAAGAGACCCAGTACTTC.

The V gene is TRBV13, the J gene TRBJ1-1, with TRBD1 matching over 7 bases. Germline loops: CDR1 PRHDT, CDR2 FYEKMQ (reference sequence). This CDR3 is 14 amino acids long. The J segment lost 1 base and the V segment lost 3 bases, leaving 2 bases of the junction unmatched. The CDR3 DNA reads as TGTGCCAGCAGCTTGAGACAGGGGAACACTGAAGCTTTCTTT. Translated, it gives CASSLRQGNTEAFF.

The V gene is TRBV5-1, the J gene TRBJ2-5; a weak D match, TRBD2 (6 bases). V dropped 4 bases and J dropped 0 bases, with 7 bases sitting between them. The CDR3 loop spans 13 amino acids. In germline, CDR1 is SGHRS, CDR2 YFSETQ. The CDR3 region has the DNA TGCGCCAGCAGCCCTAGCGACCAAGAGACCCAGTACTTC. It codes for CASSPSDQETQYF.

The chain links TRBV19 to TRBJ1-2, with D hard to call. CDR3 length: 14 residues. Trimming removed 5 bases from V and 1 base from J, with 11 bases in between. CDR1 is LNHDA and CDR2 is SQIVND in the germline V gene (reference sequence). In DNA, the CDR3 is TGTGCCAGTAGTCGGTCAGGCGATAACTATGGCTACACCTTC. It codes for CASSRSGDNYGYTF.

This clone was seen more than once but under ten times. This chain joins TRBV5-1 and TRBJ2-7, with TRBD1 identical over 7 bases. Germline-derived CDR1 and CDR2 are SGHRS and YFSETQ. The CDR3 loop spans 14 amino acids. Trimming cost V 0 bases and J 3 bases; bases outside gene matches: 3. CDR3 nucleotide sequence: TGCGCCAGCAGCTTGGGGGACAGCCTCTACGAGCAGTACTTC. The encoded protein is CASSLGDSLYEQYF.

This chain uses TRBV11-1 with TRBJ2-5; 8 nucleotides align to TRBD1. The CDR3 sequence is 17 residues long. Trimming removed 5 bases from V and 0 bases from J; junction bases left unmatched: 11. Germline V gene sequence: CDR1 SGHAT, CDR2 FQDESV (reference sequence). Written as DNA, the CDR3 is TGTGCCAGCAGCCCGGACCTCGGACAGGGAAACCAAGAGACCCAGTACTTC. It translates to CASSPDLGQGNQETQYF.

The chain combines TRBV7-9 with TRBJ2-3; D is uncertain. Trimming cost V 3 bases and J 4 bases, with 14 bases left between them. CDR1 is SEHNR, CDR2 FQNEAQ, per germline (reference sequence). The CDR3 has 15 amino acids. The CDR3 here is CASSLGTTSSDTQYF. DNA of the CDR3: TGTGCCAGCAGCTTGGGCACGACCAGCTCAGATACGCAGTATTTT.

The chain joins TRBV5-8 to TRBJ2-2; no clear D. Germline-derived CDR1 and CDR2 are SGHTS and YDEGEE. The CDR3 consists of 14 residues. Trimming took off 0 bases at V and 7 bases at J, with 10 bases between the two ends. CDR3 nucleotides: TGTGCCAGCAGCTTGGGAGCGTCCAACGGGGAGCTGTTTTTT. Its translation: CASSLGASNGELFF.

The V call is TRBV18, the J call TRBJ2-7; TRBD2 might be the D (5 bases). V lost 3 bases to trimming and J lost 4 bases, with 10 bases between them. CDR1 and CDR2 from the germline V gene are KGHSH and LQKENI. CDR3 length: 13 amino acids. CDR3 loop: CASSPLASYEQYF. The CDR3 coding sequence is TGTGCCAGCTCACCGTTAGCGTCTTACGAGCAGTACTTC.

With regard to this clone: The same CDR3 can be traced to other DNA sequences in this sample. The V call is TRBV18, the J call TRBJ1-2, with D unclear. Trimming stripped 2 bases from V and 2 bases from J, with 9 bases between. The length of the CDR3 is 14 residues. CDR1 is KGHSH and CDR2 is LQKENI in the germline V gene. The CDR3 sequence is CASSPIAENYGYTF. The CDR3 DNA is TGTGCCAGCTCACCAATCGCCGAGAACTATGGCTACACCTTC.

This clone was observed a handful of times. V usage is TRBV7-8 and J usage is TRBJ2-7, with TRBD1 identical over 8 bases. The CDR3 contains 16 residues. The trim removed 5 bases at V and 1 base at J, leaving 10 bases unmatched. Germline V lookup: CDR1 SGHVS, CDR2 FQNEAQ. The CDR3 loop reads CASSRAGTGNSYEQYF. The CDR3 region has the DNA TGTGCCAGCAGCCGTGCGGGGACAGGCAATTCCTACGAGCAGTACTTC.

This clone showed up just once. The chain's CDR3 is CASSPVLGGASETQYF. DNA for the CDR3: TGTGCCAGCTCACCCGTACTCGGGGGGGCGAGCGAGACCCAGTACTTC. The rearrangement links TRBV18 to TRBJ2-5; 8 bases match TRBD2. J was trimmed by 5 bases and V by 3 bases; bases with no gene match: 11. The CDR3 totals 16 residues. CDR1 KGHSH and CDR2 LQKENI come from the germline V gene.

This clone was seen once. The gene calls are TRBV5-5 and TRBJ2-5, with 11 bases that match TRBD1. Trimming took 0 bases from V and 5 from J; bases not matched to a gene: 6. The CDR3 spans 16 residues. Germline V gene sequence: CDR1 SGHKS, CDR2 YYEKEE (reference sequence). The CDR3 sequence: CASSLVPGQGDETQYF. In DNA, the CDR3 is TGTGCCAGCAGCTTGGTGCCGGGACAGGGGGATGAGACCCAGTACTTC.

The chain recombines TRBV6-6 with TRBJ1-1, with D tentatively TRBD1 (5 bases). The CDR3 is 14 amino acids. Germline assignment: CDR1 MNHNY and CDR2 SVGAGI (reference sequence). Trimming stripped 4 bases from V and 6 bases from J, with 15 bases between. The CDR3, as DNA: TGTGCCAGCAGTTTAGACGCGGGACGGCCTGAAGCTTTCTTT. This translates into CASSLDAGRPEAFF.

DNA for the CDR3: TGTGCCAGCATAATAGATGGGACAGGCACCGGGGAGCTGTTTTTT. Protein: CASIIDGTGTGELFF. The V gene is TRBV6-5, the J gene TRBJ2-2; 8 bases fit TRBD1. V was clipped by 7 bases and J by 4 bases; unmatched bases: 8. This CDR3 has 15 amino acids. Per germline, CDR1 MNHEY and CDR2 SVGAGI.

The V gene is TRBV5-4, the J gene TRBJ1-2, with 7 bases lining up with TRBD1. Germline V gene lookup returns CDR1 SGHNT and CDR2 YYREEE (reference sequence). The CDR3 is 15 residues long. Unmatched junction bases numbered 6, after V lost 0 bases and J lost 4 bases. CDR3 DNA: TGTGCCAGCAGCTTGGGGGGACAGCCTGGCTATGGCTACACCTTC. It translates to CASSLGGQPGYGYTF.

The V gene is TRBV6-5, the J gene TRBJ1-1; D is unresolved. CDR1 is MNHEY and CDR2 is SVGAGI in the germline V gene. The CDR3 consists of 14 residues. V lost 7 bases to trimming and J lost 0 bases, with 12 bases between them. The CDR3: CASTPREMNTEAFF. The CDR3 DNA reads TGTGCCAGCACCCCTCGGGAGATGAACACTGAAGCTTTCTTT.

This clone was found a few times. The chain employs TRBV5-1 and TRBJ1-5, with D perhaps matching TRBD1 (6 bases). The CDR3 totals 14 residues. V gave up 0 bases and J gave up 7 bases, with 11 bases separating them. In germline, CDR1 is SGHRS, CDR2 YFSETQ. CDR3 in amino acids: CASSLGDKAQPQHF. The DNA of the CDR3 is TGCGCCAGCAGCTTGGGGGACAAGGCACAGCCCCAGCATTTT.

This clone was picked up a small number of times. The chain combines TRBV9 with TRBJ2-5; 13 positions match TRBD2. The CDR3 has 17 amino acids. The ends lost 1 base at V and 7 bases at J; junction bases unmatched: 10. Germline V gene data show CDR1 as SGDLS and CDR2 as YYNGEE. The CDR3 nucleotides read TGTGCCAGCAGCGTACAGGGGACTAGCGGGGCTCGGGGGACCCAGTACTTC. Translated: CASSVQGTSGARGTQYF.

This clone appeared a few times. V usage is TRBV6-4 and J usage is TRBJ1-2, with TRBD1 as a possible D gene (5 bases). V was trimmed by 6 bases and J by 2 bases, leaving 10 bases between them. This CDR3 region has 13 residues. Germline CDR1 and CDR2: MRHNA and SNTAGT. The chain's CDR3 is CASSAGQNYGYTF. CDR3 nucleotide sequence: TGTGCCAGCAGCGCGGGGCAGAACTATGGCTACACCTTC.